Below are 25 T cell receptor beta chains sequenced from a single sample in a study of blood T cell repertoires in COVID-19. Sequenced by immunoSEQ multiplex PCR; TCRdb stores in-frame clones only, minus some. The sample records about 94,000 clones, approximately 83% being singletons. Sequencing was performed on peripheral blood. The receptors shown here come from a man aged 55 to 70 with acute or convalescent COVID-19.

The chain joins TRBV4-3 to TRBJ1-4; D ambiguous. Germline V gene lookup returns CDR1 LGHNA and CDR2 YSLEER. V lost 0 bases and J lost 4, with 12 bases in between. The CDR3 sequence is 16 residues long. CDR3 region: CASSQDIRGYNEKLFF. DNA of the CDR3: TGCGCCAGCAGCCAAGATATTCGCGGCTATAATGAAAAACTGTTTTTT.

The chain combines TRBV7-9 with TRBJ2-7; D is perhaps TRBD2 (7 bases). CDR1 SEHNR and CDR2 FQNEAQ come from the germline V gene (reference sequence). The CDR3 covers 15 residues. V lost 5 bases and J lost 0, with 14 bases in between. Here the CDR3 DNA reads TGTGCCAGCAGCCCGGGGGGCCCCGTCTCCTACGAGCAGTACTTC. It yields the protein CASSPGGPVSYEQYF.

The rearrangement links TRBV29-1 to TRBJ2-7, with TRBD2 as a possible D gene (7 bases). The germline V gene has CDR1 SQVTM and CDR2 ANQGSEA. The ends were cut back, 4 bases at V and 0 bases at J, with 16 bases in the middle. The CDR3 covers 15 residues. The CDR3 loop is CSVVPAGDYSYEQYF. In DNA form, the CDR3 reads TGCAGCGTTGTTCCTGCAGGGGACTACTCCTACGAGCAGTACTTC.

This chain uses TRBV6-5 with TRBJ1-2, with D tentatively TRBD1 (5 bases). From germline, CDR1 is MNHEY and CDR2 SVGAGI. Trimming stripped 4 bases from V and 3 bases from J, with 12 bases between. The CDR3 has 14 amino acids. CDR3 DNA: TGTGCCAGCAGTTCCACCCGGGGGGACTATGGCTACACCTTC. Its translation is CASSSTRGDYGYTF.

Only one count was recorded for this clone. V is TRBV5-1 and J is TRBJ1-6, with 8 bases fitting TRBD1. The CDR3 runs 15 residues. The ends lost 5 bases at V and 5 bases at J; junction bases unmatched: 6. Germline assignment: CDR1 SGHRS and CDR2 YFSETQ. CDR3 sequence (DNA): TGCGCCAGCAGTCTACAGGGGGTTGATAATTCACCCCTCCACTTT. Encoded protein: CASSLQGVDNSPLHF.

J is TRBJ2-5 and V is TRBV2; D might be TRBD2 (6 bases). The CDR3 has 16 amino acids. The germline V gene has CDR1 SNHLY and CDR2 FYNNEI. Trimming shortened V by 2 bases and J by 1 base, and 14 bases separated the two germline ends. In DNA, the CDR3 is TGTGCCAGCAGTGAATCCGGACTAACCTTCCAAGAGACCCAGTACTTC. As protein: CASSESGLTFQETQYF.

J is TRBJ2-2 and V is TRBV18, with 8 bases matching TRBD1. Germline V gene lookup returns CDR1 KGHSH and CDR2 LQKENI. This CDR3 has 16 amino acids. V lost 3 bases and J lost 3; bases outside the gene matches: 6. This CDR3 is CASSPTQGADTGELFF. The CDR3 region has the DNA TGTGCCAGCTCACCCACTCAGGGGGCCGACACCGGGGAGCTGTTTTTT.

The chain links TRBV11-2 to TRBJ2-7; D is unresolved. V was pared by 4 bases and J by 0 bases, with 10 bases between. Germline CDR1 is SGHAT and CDR2 is FQNNGV. This CDR3 contains 14 residues. CDR3 nucleotide sequence: TGTGCCAGCAGCTCCACAGCAGGCTCCTACGAGCAGTACTTC. Its translation is CASSSTAGSYEQYF.

The rearrangement joins TRBV5-6 to TRBJ1-3; 7 positions match TRBD1. Germline CDR1 SGHDT, CDR2 YYEEEE. The CDR3 spans 15 residues. V lost 0 bases, J lost 3 bases, and 3 bases stayed unmatched. The CDR3 is CASSLEGGSGNTIYF. The CDR3 nucleotides read TGTGCCAGCAGCTTGGAAGGGGGCAGTGGAAACACCATATATTTT.

CDR3 coding DNA: TGTGCCAGCAGCTTAGTGGGACATTATAGCAATCAGCCCCAGCATTTT. Its protein product is CASSLVGHYSNQPQHF. The chain recombines TRBV7-2 with TRBJ1-5; a weak D match, TRBD1 (6 bases). This CDR3 region has 16 residues. The germline V gene has CDR1 SGHTA and CDR2 FQGNSA. Trimming stripped 1 base from V and 0 bases from J, with 10 bases between.

Details on this clone: This CDR3 is also generated by other DNA sequences in the sample. The V and J genes are TRBV9 and TRBJ1-2; TRBD1 is a possible D gene (5 bases). V was pared by 0 bases and J by 7 bases, with 10 bases between. Per the germline V gene, CDR1 is SGDLS and CDR2 is YYNGEE. The CDR3 is made up of 13 amino acids. The DNA for the CDR3 is TGTGCCAGCAGCGTAGTGGGGGGATCTGGCTACACCTTC. Amino acid sequence: CASSVVGGSGYTF.

This clone was found once. This rearrangement joins TRBV5-6 to TRBJ1-1; no clear D gene. V was trimmed by 0 bases and J by 1 base, leaving 7 bases between them. CDR1 SGHDT and CDR2 YYEEEE come from the germline V gene. The CDR3 is made up of 14 amino acids. The CDR3 loop is CASSLASGNTEAFF. CDR3 DNA: TGTGCCAGCAGCTTGGCCTCCGGGAACACTGAAGCTTTCTTT.

The gene calls are TRBV7-8 and TRBJ2-3; 13 bases match TRBD2. Germline V gene data show CDR1 as SGHVS and CDR2 as FQNEAQ. Trimming removed 4 bases from V and 0 bases from J; junction bases left unmatched: 13. This CDR3 comprises 20 residues. In DNA form, the CDR3 reads TGTGCCAGCAGCTCTCCTACCGGGACTAGCGGGGTCCTAAGCACAGATACGCAGTATTTT. Residues: CASSSPTGTSGVLSTDTQYF. The full variable domain, completed using reference TRBV7-8 and TRBJ2-3, is GAGVSQSPRYKVAKRGQDVALRCDPISGHVSLFWYQQALGQGPEFLTYFQNEAQLDKSGLPSDRFFAERPEGSVSTLKIQRTQQEDSAVYLCASSSPTGTSGVLSTDTQYFGPGTRLTVL.

This clone has more than one count but fewer than ten. The V call is TRBV18, the J call TRBJ1-5; 8 positions agree with TRBD1. The length of the CDR3 is 16 residues. The V gene end was trimmed by 5 bases and the J gene end by 1 base; junction bases not matched to a gene: 7. Germline-derived CDR1 and CDR2 are KGHSH and LQKENI. Here the CDR3 reads CASSSIRDRSNQPQHF. CDR3 DNA sequence: TGTGCCAGCTCATCTATCCGGGACAGGAGCAATCAGCCCCAGCATTTT.

This clone has a handful of counts. The V gene is TRBV11-1, the J gene TRBJ1-2; 12 bases align to TRBD1. Germline V gene sequence: CDR1 SGHAT, CDR2 FQDESV (reference sequence). J gave up 8 bases and V 9 bases, and 7 bases lay outside the gene matches. The CDR3 contains 13 residues. For the CDR3, the DNA is TGTGCCAGTTCTGGGACAGGGGGCGGAGGCTACACCTTC. Translated: CASSGTGGGGYTF.

The chain combines TRBV24-1 with TRBJ1-2, with a tentative D call TRBD1 (6 bases). Between the trimmed V and J ends, which lost 5 bases and 0 bases, there was a span of 18 bases. The CDR3 extends over 17 amino acids. Per the germline V gene, CDR1 is KGHDR and CDR2 is SFDVKD. The CDR3 loop is CATSGTGHRRTNYGYTF. The CDR3 bases are TGTGCCACCAGTGGTACGGGACACCGGAGGACTAACTATGGCTACACCTTC.

A remark on this clone: The same CDR3 also results from other DNA sequences found in this sample. The CDR3 DNA is TGTGCCACCAGTGATCCCGGGACTGGAAACACCATATATTTT. It specifies CATSDPGTGNTIYF. V gene TRBV24-1 combines with J gene TRBJ1-3; D unclear. The CDR3 length is 14 residues. Germline lookup yields CDR1 KGHDR and CDR2 SFDVKD. The germline V and J ends were trimmed by 3 bases and 2 bases, with 7 bases remaining between them.

The chain uses TRBV30 and TRBJ2-1; 12 bases align to TRBD1. CDR1 GTSNPN and CDR2 SVGIG come from the germline V gene (reference sequence). The CDR3 sequence is 15 residues long. Trimming at V came to 2 bases and at J to 7 bases, leaving 6 bases not matched to a gene. CDR3 sequence (DNA): TGTGCCTGGAGTCCGGGACAGGGGGCTTCAAATGAGCAGTTCTTC. It specifies CAWSPGQGASNEQFF.

The chain recombines TRBV4-1 with TRBJ1-1; D gene ambiguous. Germline CDR1 and CDR2: MGHRA and YSYEKL. V was shortened by 0 bases and J by 3 bases, with 11 bases between the two germline ends. The CDR3 extends over 15 amino acids. CDR3 residues: CASSQEVTGDTEAFF. In nucleotides, the CDR3 is TGCGCCAGCAGCCAAGAAGTAACCGGGGACACTGAAGCTTTCTTT.

The genes are TRBV4-2 and TRBJ2-7; D not resolved. The V gene lost 0 bases and the J gene lost 2 bases, with 14 bases spanning the gap. The CDR3 has 16 residues. Germline assignment: CDR1 LGHNA and CDR2 YNFKEQ. As DNA, the CDR3 is TGTGCCAGCAGCCAAGATCCCCTGGCTGGTACCTACGAGCAGTACTTC. Translated: CASSQDPLAGTYEQYF.

The chain employs TRBV2 and TRBJ1-1; D is perhaps TRBD1 (5 bases). The CDR3 covers 13 residues. The V end was cut by 6 bases, the J end by 1 base, with 9 bases between. Germline CDR1 is SNHLY and CDR2 is FYNNEI. The CDR3 DNA sequence: TGTGCCAGCAGACCGACAGCGAACACTGAAGCTTTCTTT. Translation gives CASRPTANTEAFF.

The CDR3 DNA is TGCGCCAGCAGTCAATCAAAGGGGCAGAGGAACACTGAAGCTTTCTTT. The encoded protein is CASSQSKGQRNTEAFF. J is TRBJ1-1 and V is TRBV23-1; D is possibly TRBD1 (5 bases). TRBV23-1 falls under the ORF class, with uncertain function. The V end lost 0 bases, the J end lost 1 base, and 12 bases lay between the germline ends. CDR3 length equals 16 residues.

This clone was observed a handful of times. This chain joins TRBV4-3 and TRBJ1-1; D gene ambiguous. V was pared by 4 bases and J by 5 bases, with 11 bases between. Germline CDR1 and CDR2: LGHNA and YSLEER. The CDR3 contains 13 residues. CDR3 in amino acids: CASSLSGRTEAFF. CDR3 in DNA: TGCGCCAGCAGCCTTTCGGGGAGGACTGAAGCTTTCTTT.

This clone was counted between two and nine times. This CDR3 reads CASSPQGAETGELFF. The CDR3 bases are TGTGCCAGCAGTCCCCAGGGGGCGGAAACCGGGGAGCTGTTTTTT. The chain recombines TRBV27 with TRBJ2-2; 8 bases are a match to TRBD1. The ends lost 5 bases at V and 5 bases at J; junction bases unmatched: 7. Germline CDR1 MNHEY, CDR2 SMNVEV (reference sequence). The CDR3 has 15 amino acids.

This sequence joins TRBV9 and TRBJ1-4; D may be TRBD1 (5 bases). Between the trimmed V and J ends, which lost 0 bases and 3 bases, there was a span of 12 bases. Looked up from germline, CDR1 is SGDLS and CDR2 is YYNGEE. This CDR3 is built from 16 residues. CDR3: CASSVGAGQPNEKLFF. DNA of the CDR3: TGTGCCAGCAGCGTAGGGGCAGGGCAACCTAATGAAAAACTGTTTTTT.